This T cell receptor beta chain is drawn from a study of T-cell memory formation after mild COVID-19. MiXCR, applied by TCRdb to the 5' RACE reads, yields one record per CDR3 protein. The table records about 560,000 distinct CDR3 sequences, about 20% of them present only once. This CDR3 has 15 residues. Germline values: CDR1 SSHAT, CDR2 FNYEAQ (reference sequence). The V segment lost 7 bases and the J segment 3 bases; nucleotides outside the gene matches: 5. This clonotype appeared many times. The rearrangement joins TRBV7-7 to TRBJ2-2, with TRBD1 identical over 10 bases. The receptor was isolated from an adult woman who had mild COVID-19 (a few samples of this study predate the infection). Cell type and time point are not known. Sequencing was performed on PBMCs or a T cell subset sorted from them (not recorded which). The CDR3 DNA reads as TGTGCCAGCACCCCCGGGACAGGGGACACCGGGGAGCTGTTTTTT. Protein: CASTPGTGDTGELFF.